The entry below gives a single T cell receptor beta chain sequence along with its context. Its antigen remains undetermined. Per-base quality was not reported, and no clone a single base away is much larger than it. The sample comes from a study of T cell repertoires in cytomegalovirus infection (dated by TCRdb to the late 2010s). About the investigation overall: The peptide stimulations were aimed at well-studied HLA-B-restricted epitopes as well as recently identified HLA-C-restricted CMV epitopes, whose presentation resists viral immunomodulation. Donor HLA type was relevant to the analysis, as public TCR beta signatures indicated carriage of CMV infection together with the matching HLA type.

TCRdb shows the sequencer as Illumina HiSeq 1500. TCRdb applied fastp at Q25 and MiXCR to the public reads, then kept only in-frame beta chains. Merged by CDR3 protein, the rows form single entries marked with the most common genes and DNA. The sample profile shows roughly 500,000 distinct CDR3 sequences; 42% of them were found once. The leading ten clones occupy 43% of the sample. The treatment or condition label corresponds to: in vitro stimulation with specific CMV peptide epitopes to enrich CMV-specific T cells. On the study overall, not on this receptor specifically: The ex vivo response was dominated by HLA-C-restricted CMV-specific TCR beta clonotypes, which also provided the single most frequent clonotype in two of eight donors. Cumulative frequency of public TCR beta family members discriminated carriers of CMV infection plus the relevant HLA type in this cohort and an independent 352-donor cohort.

The germline V gene (reference sequence) yields SGHNT for CDR1 and YYREEE for CDR2. The germline ends are 20 bases apart after V is trimmed by 3 bases and J by 0 bases. There are 18 amino acids in the CDR3, from cysteine to phenylalanine inclusive. Just the 54-base CDR3 DNA is kept, in frame starting at base 1. Recombination linked TRBV5-4 to TRBJ2-3; perhaps TRBD2 is the D gene, with 5 bases matching. The sample was cultured PBMCs, taken from culture after CMV antigen stimulation. This TCR was sampled from a human donor in good health (CMV status not recorded). Some clones in this sample may be carry-over from other donors' samples. The DNA sequence reads TGTGCCAGCAGCTCACCACCGGGGAGAAGTACTAGCACAGATACGCAGTATTTT. Its coded protein is CASSSPPGRSTSTDTQYF.